This TCR beta chain was sequenced in a study of shared clonotypes between healthy human individuals. The method was immunoSEQ multiplex PCR; TCRdb's version includes in-frame clones alone and lacks a portion of them. The sample contains millions of clones, just over 90% of which appear only once. The CDR3 consists of 12 residues. Germline V gives CDR1 SGHNT, CDR2 YYREEE (reference sequence). V shed 7 bases and J shed 4 bases, with 11 bases lying between them. Sequencing was carried out using naive CD4+ T cells sorted from blood. Subset here: CD45RA+ positively selected. The TCR comes from a man younger than 30 in good health. The rearrangement uses TRBV5-4 and TRBJ1-2, with D hard to call. The CDR3 reads CASRREAYGYTF. The CDR3, as DNA: TGTGCCAGCCGGCGGGAGGCCTATGGCTACACCTTC.